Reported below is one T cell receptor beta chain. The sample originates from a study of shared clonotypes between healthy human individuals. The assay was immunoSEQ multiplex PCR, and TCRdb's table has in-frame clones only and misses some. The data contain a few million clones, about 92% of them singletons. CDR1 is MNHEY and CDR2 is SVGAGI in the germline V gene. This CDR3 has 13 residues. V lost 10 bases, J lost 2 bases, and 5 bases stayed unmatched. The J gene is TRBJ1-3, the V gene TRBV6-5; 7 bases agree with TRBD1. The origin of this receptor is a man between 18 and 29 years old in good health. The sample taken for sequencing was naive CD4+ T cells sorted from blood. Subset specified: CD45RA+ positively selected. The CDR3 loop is CATHQGAGNTIYF. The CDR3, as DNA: TGTGCCACACATCAGGGGGCTGGAAACACCATATATTTT.